The 13 T cell receptor beta chains below come from one sample, sequenced in a study of blood T cell repertoires in COVID-19. Repertoires were generated with immunoSEQ multiplex PCR, while TCRdb's copy carries only in-frame clones and drops some. The repertoire holds about 200,000 clones, with around 84% as singletons. The sequencing sample was made of peripheral blood. The source of these receptors is a human donor in a cohort sampled during active COVID-19.

This rearrangement joins TRBV2 to TRBJ2-4, with 9 bases identical to TRBD2. Germline V gene lookup returns CDR1 SNHLY and CDR2 FYNNEI. CDR3 length: 15 residues. Germline trimming cut 6 bases from V and 6 bases from J; bases unmatched to any gene: 9. CDR3 protein: CASSATGREGNIQYF. The CDR3 nucleotides read TGTGCCAGCAGCGCTACGGGGCGGGAGGGAAACATTCAGTACTTC.

This chain connects TRBV5-4 to TRBJ2-7; no definite D call. CDR3 size: 13 residues. Germline lookup yields CDR1 SGHNT and CDR2 YYREEE (reference sequence). The V end was cut by 0 bases, the J end by 4 bases, with 8 bases between. This CDR3 reads CASSLALSYEQYF. CDR3 coding DNA: TGTGCCAGCAGCTTGGCGTTGTCGTACGAGCAGTACTTC.

This clone was counted only a few times. The rearrangement joins TRBV6-5 to TRBJ1-4; no clear D gene. CDR1 MNHEY and CDR2 SVGAGI come from the germline V gene. The CDR3 totals 15 residues. Trimming stripped 2 bases from V and 3 bases from J, with 10 bases between. CDR3 protein: CASSYGELANEKLFF. The CDR3 DNA reads as TGTGCCAGCAGTTACGGTGAACTCGCTAATGAAAAACTGTTTTTT.

The J gene is TRBJ2-3, the V gene TRBV24-1, with 12 nucleotides matching TRBD1. CDR3 length equals 17 residues. CDR1 and CDR2 (germline): KGHDR, SFDVKD. V was clipped by 4 bases and J by 5 bases; unmatched bases: 9. DNA of the CDR3: TGTGCCACCAGTGAGCCCATAGGGACAGGGGGCATAGATACGCAGTATTTT. Its protein is CATSEPIGTGGIDTQYF.

This chain joins TRBV3-1 (or the pseudogene TRBV3-2) and TRBJ2-2, with 7 bases identical to TRBD2. This CDR3 spans 14 amino acids. V shed 0 bases, J shed 7 bases, and the junction held 2 bases outside the gene matches. Germline V gene data show CDR1 as LGHDT and CDR2 as YNNKEL (reference sequence). The CDR3 nucleotides are TGTGCCAGCAGCCAAGACGCGGGAGTCGGGGAGCTGTTTTTT. Translating it yields CASSQDAGVGELFF.

This chain joins TRBV28 and TRBJ2-7, with TRBD1 identical over 7 bases. The V and J ends lost 6 bases and 1 base, in that order; junction bases with no gene match: 6. Germline V gives CDR1 MDHEN, CDR2 SYDVKM. The CDR3 runs 14 residues. The CDR3 bases are TGTGCCAGCAGGGCAGGGGGAGAATCCTACGAGCAGTACTTC. Protein: CASRAGGESYEQYF.

The gene calls are TRBV24-1 and TRBJ1-1; TRBD1 matches at 7 bases. J was trimmed by 1 base and V by 6 bases; bases with no gene match: 1. Germline CDR1 and CDR2: KGHDR and SFDVKD. This CDR3 is built from 13 residues. The CDR3 loop reads CATSRQGNTEAFF. CDR3 in DNA: TGTGCCACCAGTAGACAGGGGAACACTGAAGCTTTCTTT.

The chain combines TRBV19 with TRBJ2-7; 9 bases fit TRBD1. Germline CDR1 and CDR2: LNHDA and SQIVND (reference sequence). V gave up 4 bases and J gave up 4 bases; unmatched junction bases: 11. The CDR3 runs 16 residues. The CDR3 sequence is CASSTPPGQGRYEQYF. The DNA for the CDR3 is TGTGCCAGTAGTACCCCCCCGGGACAGGGAAGATACGAGCAGTACTTC.

In this sample, this clone turned up a few times. The rearrangement links TRBV6-2 or TRBV6-3 to TRBJ2-7; 9 bases fit TRBD1. CDR1 is MNHEY, CDR2 SVGEGT, per germline. The CDR3 consists of 17 residues. V lost 5 bases to trimming and J lost 3 bases; unmatched junction nucleotides: 14. The CDR3 sequence: CASSPPGVGTGIYEQYF. The CDR3 nucleotides are TGTGCCAGCAGTCCACCGGGGGTCGGGACAGGGATCTACGAGCAGTACTTC.

This clone has ten or more counts. This chain joins TRBV3-1 (or the pseudogene TRBV3-2) and TRBJ1-1, with D perhaps matching TRBD1 (6 bases). This CDR3 comprises 13 residues. From germline, CDR1 is LGHDT and CDR2 YNNKEL (reference sequence). Between the trimmed V and J ends, which lost 4 bases and 4 bases, there was a span of 10 bases. In DNA, the CDR3 is TGTGCCAGCAGCCTCAGGGGTGGCACTGAAGCTTTCTTT. The encoded protein is CASSLRGGTEAFF.

The chain recombines TRBV10-3 with TRBJ2-7; TRBD2 matches 7 bases. This CDR3 has 19 amino acids. Losses at the gene ends were 0 bases for V and 0 bases for J; bases not matched to a gene: 14. Per germline, CDR1 ENHRY and CDR2 SYGVKD. The CDR3 DNA reads TGTGCCATCAGTGAGTCGTGGACTAGTTCTACCCTAAGCTCCTACGAGCAGTACTTC. As protein: CAISESWTSSTLSSYEQYF.

This clone has just a few counts. This CDR3 is also generated by other DNA sequences in the sample. The chain links TRBV7-3 to TRBJ2-2; D unresolved. Deletions cut 2 bases from V and 1 base from J, with 5 bases between. Germline V gene lookup returns CDR1 SGHTA and CDR2 FQGTGA. CDR3 length: 14 amino acids. The CDR3 reads CASSLSGNTGELFF. Written as DNA, the CDR3 is TGTGCCAGCAGCTTATCGGGGAACACCGGGGAGCTGTTTTTT.

This sequence joins TRBV6-2 or TRBV6-3 and TRBJ2-7; TRBD2 might be the D (6 bases). Trimming shortened V by 0 bases and J by 6 bases, and 15 bases separated the two germline ends. CDR1 and CDR2 (germline): MNHEY, SVGEGT. The CDR3 has 15 residues. CDR3 nucleotide sequence: TGTGCCAGCAGTTACTCGGGGAGGTCGGGGGTCGAGCAGTACTTC. It encodes CASSYSGRSGVEQYF.